This entry describes one TCR beta chain. What it binds is unknown. This specimen comes from a study of T cell responses to AZD1222 COVID-19 vaccine. Study findings and constraints: Clonal diversity was possibly underestimated, and the donors were mostly white British, with more females.

TCRdb's table, derived via immunoSEQ multiplex PCR, lists solely in-frame clones and lacks some. The sample carries about 100,000 clones, more than 70% recorded once. V lost 3 bases and J lost 3; bases outside the gene matches: 9. The germline gives CDR1 MDHEN, CDR2 SYDVKM. The CDR3 covers 17 residues. Here the sequenced sample was peripheral blood, taken on day 0 of MenACWY control vaccination. The V call is TRBV28, the J call TRBJ1-2, with 11 nucleotides matching TRBD1. The clonotype comes from an adult in good health. The CDR3: CASSFGTGGGWDYGYTF. The CDR3 bases are TGTGCCAGCAGTTTCGGGACAGGGGGAGGATGGGACTATGGCTACACCTTC.